The 27 T cell receptor beta chains below were found in one sample sequenced in a study of identical twins. From the 5' RACE reads, TCRdb called clonotypes with MiXCR, one entry per CDR3 protein. Of about 200,000 distinct CDR3 sequences in the sample, approximately 8.3% were seen once. The sample was also reused in another study, on yellow fever vaccine responses in identical twins.

The specimen was memory (CD45RO+) T cells sorted from blood. The receptors stem from a woman aged 18-35 years in good health.

The chain carries TRBV9 and TRBJ2-7; no reliable D call. The germline V gene encodes CDR1 SGDLS and CDR2 YYNGEE. The V and J ends lost 0 bases and 4 bases respectively, with 14 bases between them. The CDR3 consists of 15 residues. The CDR3 DNA sequence: TGTGCCAGCAGCGTAGCTGGGAACCAGAATTACGAGCAGTACTTC. Translation: CASSVAGNQNYEQYF.

V gene TRBV30 combines with J gene TRBJ2-5, with a weak D call TRBD2 (6 bases). Trimming took off 3 bases at V and 3 bases at J, with 11 bases between the two ends. Germline V gene sequence: CDR1 GTSNPN, CDR2 SVGIG (reference sequence). The length of the CDR3 is 13 residues. The CDR3 DNA reads as TGTGCCTGGAGGCGCGGGGAAAAAGAGACCCAGTACTTC. Encoded protein: CAWRRGEKETQYF. The complete variable domain, with remaining parts taken from reference TRBV30 and TRBJ2-5, reads SQTIHQWPATLVQPVGSPLSLECTVEGTSNPNLYWYRQAAGRGLQLLFYSVGIGQISSEVPQNLSASRPQDRQFILSSKKLLLSDSGFYLCAWRRGEKETQYFGPGTRLLVL.

This chain connects TRBV7-8 to TRBJ2-5; 10 bases fit TRBD2. V was clipped by 2 bases and J by 2 bases; unmatched bases: 2. The CDR3 consists of 15 residues. Germline CDR1 SGHVS, CDR2 FQNEAQ. CDR3 bases: TGTGCCAGCAGCTTAATACTAGCGGGGCAAGAGACCCAGTACTTC. Its translation is CASSLILAGQETQYF.

This rearrangement joins TRBV10-2 to TRBJ2-5; D is possibly TRBD1 (6 bases). The V gene's germline CDR1 is WSHSY and CDR2 SAAADI. V was cut by 6 bases and J by 0 bases, with 17 bases left in between. This CDR3 contains 16 residues. The CDR3 sequence is CASSTTGQMYQETQYF. For the CDR3, the DNA is TGCGCCAGCAGCACAACCGGACAGATGTACCAAGAGACCCAGTACTTC.

V gene TRBV7-2 combines with J gene TRBJ2-1; D gene unclear. This CDR3 spans 12 amino acids. CDR1 is SGHTA, CDR2 FQGNSA, per germline. V lost 2 bases to trimming and J lost 9 bases, with 8 bases between them. CDR3 sequence: CASSLSLGEQFF. Here the CDR3 DNA reads TGTGCCAGCAGCTTATCCCTAGGTGAGCAGTTCTTC.

The chain is built from TRBV5-5 and TRBJ1-1; D possibly corresponds to TRBD1 (5 bases). This CDR3 is 13 amino acids long. Germline CDR1 and CDR2: SGHKS and YYEKEE (reference sequence). The V end was cut by 5 bases, the J end by 10 bases, with 18 bases between. CDR3 coding DNA: TGTGCCAGCAGTCGGGACGCCTCGGGGATAGCTTTCTTT. Its protein is CASSRDASGIAFF.

The sample holds many counts of this clonotype. The genes are TRBV5-6 and TRBJ2-7; D is perhaps TRBD2 (6 bases). The ends were cut back, 1 base at V and 9 bases at J, with 11 bases in the middle. The CDR3 consists of 12 residues. Germline CDR1 and CDR2: SGHDT and YYEEEE. This chain's CDR3 is CASSLTGGSQYF. CDR3 in DNA: TGTGCCAGCAGCTTGACCGGAGGGTCGCAGTACTTC.

The chain employs TRBV3-1 and TRBJ2-1; D may be TRBD2 (5 bases). The germline CDR1 and CDR2 sequences are LGHDT and YNNKEL (reference sequence). This CDR3 contains 16 residues. The germline V and J ends were trimmed by 4 bases and 12 bases, with 25 bases remaining between them. The CDR3 is CASSPSEGLRAMLQFF. The CDR3 coding sequence is TGTGCCAGCAGCCCCTCAGAGGGCCTGCGGGCAATGTTGCAGTTCTTC.

This clonotype was found many times. This chain joins TRBV4-2 and TRBJ1-1, with D tentatively TRBD1 (5 bases). Germline CDR1 is LGHNA and CDR2 is YNFKEQ. The ends were cut back, 0 bases at V and 10 bases at J, with 12 bases in the middle. The CDR3 runs to 13 residues. CDR3: CASSQDGTGGAFF. The CDR3 nucleotides are TGTGCCAGCAGCCAAGATGGAACAGGTGGAGCTTTCTTT.

V usage is TRBV3-1 and J usage is TRBJ2-2; 7 nucleotides line up with TRBD2. Germline trimming cut 9 bases from V and 0 bases from J; bases unmatched to any gene: 4. The CDR3 length is 14 residues. Germline assignment: CDR1 LGHDT and CDR2 YNNKEL (reference sequence). DNA of the CDR3: TGTGCCAGAATCGGGGGGTCGAACACCGGGGAGCTGTTTTTT. Amino acid sequence: CARIGGSNTGELFF.

The rearrangement joins TRBV25-1 to TRBJ2-7, with 7 positions matching TRBD1. The CDR3 contains 17 residues. V shed 1 base and J 2 bases; nucleotides not matched to a gene: 11. The germline CDR1 and CDR2 sequences are MGHDK and SYGVNS. CDR3 sequence reads: CASSEFGTATGAYEQYF. The CDR3 DNA sequence: TGTGCCAGCAGTGAATTCGGGACAGCCACAGGGGCCTACGAGCAGTACTTC.

To note about this clonotype: The germline gene is not matched at one end of the junction; a read error may be the cause. The chain links TRBV12-3 or TRBV12-4 to TRBJ2-2, with 7 bases that match TRBD2. The CDR3 sequence is 14 residues long. The CDR3 reads CASSRSGKSGVLFF. The CDR3 DNA reads TGTGCCAGCAGTAGAAGCGGGAAAAGCGGGGTGCTGTTTTTT.

This clonotype was seen many times. This chain joins TRBV12-3 or TRBV12-4 and TRBJ2-2; 7 bases are a match to TRBD1. The CDR3 extends over 14 amino acids. V was clipped by 5 bases and J by 6 bases; unmatched bases: 6. The DNA of the CDR3 is TGTGCCAGCAGTCAAACAGGGGTCCCCGGGGAGCTGTTTTTT. It yields the protein CASSQTGVPGELFF.

This clonotype was recorded at least ten times. The gene calls are TRBV7-9 and TRBJ1-1; possibly TRBD1 for D (5 bases). V dropped 2 bases and J dropped 7 bases, with 14 bases sitting between them. Per the germline V gene, CDR1 is SEHNR and CDR2 is FQNEAQ (reference sequence). The CDR3 loop spans 14 amino acids. The CDR3 bases are TGTGCCAGCAGCTTAAACCTCGGGACCGATGAAGCTTTCTTT. It encodes CASSLNLGTDEAFF. Full variable domain (missing parts from reference TRBV7-9 and TRBJ1-1): DTGVSQNPRHKITKRGQNVTFRCDPISEHNRLYWYRQTLGQGPEFLTYFQNEAQLEKSRLLSDRFSAERPKGSFSTLEIQRTEQGDSAMYLCASSLNLGTDEAFFGQGTRLTVV.

This clonotype was found many times. This chain uses TRBV11-2 with TRBJ2-2; 14 nucleotides match TRBD2. The germline CDR1 and CDR2 sequences are SGHAT and FQNNGV. Trimming at V came to 3 bases and at J to 5 bases, leaving 2 bases not matched to a gene. The CDR3 consists of 16 residues. CDR3: CASSLWTSGGTGELFF. Written as DNA, the CDR3 is TGTGCCAGCAGCTTGTGGACTAGCGGGGGGACCGGGGAGCTGTTTTTT. The entire variable domain, with the rest obtained from reference TRBV11-2 and TRBJ2-2, is as follows: EAGVAQSPRYKIIEKRQSVAFWCNPISGHATLYWYQQILGQGPKLLIQFQNNGVVDDSQLPKDRFSAERLKGVDSTLKIQPAKLEDSAVYLCASSLWTSGGTGELFFGEGSRLTVL.

This clonotype came up many times. This chain connects TRBV4-1 to TRBJ2-7, with D perhaps matching TRBD1 or TRBD2 (5 bases each). The CDR3 loop spans 16 amino acids. In germline, CDR1 is MGHRA, CDR2 YSYEKL. Trimming removed 0 bases from V and 9 bases from J, with 21 bases in between. The CDR3: CASSQDRGPSYERQYF. CDR3 bases: TGCGCCAGCAGCCAAGATCGGGGCCCGAGCTACGAGCGGCAGTACTTC.

This clonotype was detected a few times. The chain recombines TRBV7-3 with TRBJ2-2, with D possibly TRBD2 on 6 matching bases. The germline V gene encodes CDR1 SGHTA and CDR2 FQGTGA. V was shortened by 5 bases and J by 8 bases, with 21 bases between the two germline ends. This CDR3 is built from 16 residues. CDR3 DNA: TGTGCCAGCAGCCCAATCATTGGGGGGTCACGTGGGGAGCTGTTTTTT. Protein: CASSPIIGGSRGELFF.

This clonotype was counted at least ten times. The chain combines TRBV5-1 with TRBJ2-7; TRBD1 might be the D (6 bases). This CDR3 has 14 residues. Germline-derived CDR1 and CDR2 are SGHRS and YFSETQ. Trimming pared 4 bases from V and 7 bases from J, leaving 18 bases between. CDR3 residues: CASSTSGHLDEQYF. CDR3 nucleotide sequence: TGCGCCAGCAGCACTTCGGGACACTTGGATGAGCAGTACTTC. Complete variable domain (other parts from reference TRBV5-1 and TRBJ2-7): KAGVTQTPRYLIKTRGQQVTLSCSPISGHRSVSWYQQTPGQGLQFLFEYFSETQRNKGNFPGRFSGRQFSNSRSEMNVSTLELGDSALYLCASSTSGHLDEQYFGPGTRLTVT.

This chain connects TRBV24-1 to TRBJ2-6; 7 bases line up with TRBD2. CDR1 and CDR2 (germline): KGHDR, SFDVKD. The J segment lost 0 bases and the V segment lost 2 bases, leaving 0 bases of the junction unmatched. The CDR3 runs 16 residues. Here the CDR3 reads CATSDWTSSGANVLTF. The CDR3 DNA reads TGTGCCACCAGTGATTGGACTAGCTCTGGGGCCAACGTCCTGACTTTC.

This clonotype was seen more than once but under ten times. In DNA form, the CDR3 reads TGTGCCAGCAGCCATGTGGACAGGGTCTACGAGCAGTACTTC. Translation gives CASSHVDRVYEQYF. V usage is TRBV7-2 and J usage is TRBJ2-7; 8 positions agree with TRBD1. This CDR3 has 14 amino acids. V was clipped by 5 bases and J by 3 bases; unmatched bases: 6. CDR1 SGHTA and CDR2 FQGNSA come from the germline V gene.

The chain recombines TRBV7-2 with TRBJ2-7, with TRBD1 matching over 10 bases. CDR1 and CDR2 from the germline V gene are SGHTA and FQGNSA. J gave up 6 bases and V 5 bases, and 4 bases lay outside the gene matches. This CDR3 comprises 13 residues. CDR3 loop: CASSARTGGEQYF. DNA for the CDR3: TGTGCCAGCAGCGCCCGGACAGGGGGCGAGCAGTACTTC.

The chain uses TRBV20-1 and TRBJ2-7; no clear D. The V and J ends lost 0 bases and 10 bases respectively, with 10 bases between them. CDR1 is DFQATT and CDR2 is SNEGSKA in the germline V gene (reference sequence). The CDR3 spans 11 residues. CDR3 nucleotide sequence: TGCAGTGCTAGAGATGTCACAGAACAGTACTTC. Protein sequence: CSARDVTEQYF.

Only a few counts were recorded for this clonotype. The chain combines TRBV2 with TRBJ2-3, with a possible D match to TRBD2 (5 bases). Germline CDR1 reads SNHLY; CDR2 reads FYNNEI. CDR3 length: 14 amino acids. Trimming took 3 bases from V and 2 from J, leaving 9 bases between them. CDR3 in DNA: TGTGCCAGCAGTGATAAGCGGTCCACAGATACGCAGTATTTT. Protein: CASSDKRSTDTQYF.

This clonotype was recorded many times. The V and J genes are TRBV4-1 and TRBJ2-4; D call uncertain. Germline CDR1 MGHRA, CDR2 YSYEKL. This CDR3 spans 17 amino acids. Trimming took 0 bases from V and 3 from J, leaving 15 bases between them. CDR3 DNA: TGCGCCAGCAGCCAAGAAAGTCGAAGTGGAAACAAAAACATTCAGTACTTC. Residues: CASSQESRSGNKNIQYF.

This clonotype was counted only a few times. This sequence joins TRBV7-2 and TRBJ2-3; D gene ambiguous. Between the trimmed V and J ends, which lost 3 bases and 1 base, there was a span of 8 bases. Looked up from germline, CDR1 is SGHTA and CDR2 is FQGNSA. The CDR3 spans 14 residues. CDR3 amino acids: CASSFGPGTDTQYF. CDR3 nucleotide sequence: TGTGCCAGCAGCTTTGGACCAGGCACAGATACGCAGTATTTT. Full variable domain (remainder filled in from reference TRBV7-2 and TRBJ2-3): GAGVSQSPSNKVTEKGKDVELRCDPISGHTALYWYRQSLGQGLEFLIYFQGNSAPDKSGLPSDRFSAERTGGSVSTLTIQRTQQEDSAVYLCASSFGPGTDTQYFGPGTRLTVL.

This clonotype was seen repeatedly, ten times or more. This rearrangement joins TRBV20-1 to TRBJ2-2; TRBD1 is a possible D gene (5 bases). The CDR3 is 13 amino acids. The V end lost 1 base, the J end lost 6 bases, and 9 bases lay between the germline ends. Germline values: CDR1 DFQATT, CDR2 SNEGSKA (reference sequence). CDR3 amino acids: CSARGQGAGELFF. The CDR3 nucleotides are TGCAGTGCTAGAGGGCAGGGTGCCGGGGAGCTGTTTTTT.

This clonotype was seen a handful of times. The chain couples TRBV29-1 to TRBJ1-1; D is unclear. This CDR3 comprises 11 residues. The V end lost 4 bases, the J end lost 4 bases, and 7 bases lay between the germline ends. The V gene's germline CDR1 is SQVTM and CDR2 ANQGSEA. In DNA form, the CDR3 reads TGCAGCGTTGGGGTATTCACTGAAGCTTTCTTT. It is translated as CSVGVFTEAFF.